One T cell receptor (beta chain) is described in this entry. J was trimmed by 0 bases and V by 4 bases; bases with no gene match: 3. Germline-derived CDR1 and CDR2 are SQVTM and ANQGSEA. The CDR3 length is 14 residues. This sample stems from a study of blood T cell repertoires in COVID-19. About the study: Spain, Italy and the United States supplied samples that represented acute and convalescent COVID-19. PBMCs, B-cell-depleted T cells, or T cells provided the cDNA or gDNA that made up the material.

Under the authors' procedure: Estimates of nucleated cell counts were drawn from the amplification of reference gene primers. Some clones are missing from TCRdb's copy, which holds only in-frame ones; the method was immunoSEQ multiplex PCR. The V and J calls and clone size come from that table; D and trimming were worked out from the DNA. The sample lists a few hundred thousand clones, about nine tenths seen once, with approximately 4.8% in the top ten. This chain joins TRBV29-1 and TRBJ1-2; TRBD1 agrees at 9 bases. The sequenced sample consisted of peripheral blood. The source is a man aged 50 to 59 with acute or convalescent COVID-19. The DNA of the CDR3 is TGCAGCGTTGTGGGGACAGGGACTAACTATGGCTACACCTTC. This encodes CSVVGTGTNYGYTF. The variable domain in full, with the rest retrieved from reference TRBV29-1 and TRBJ1-2, is SAVISQKPSRDICQRGTSLTIQCQVDSQVTMMFWYRQQPGQSLTLIATANQGSEATYESGFVIDKFPISRPNLTFSTLTVSNMSPEDSSIYLCSVVGTGTNYGYTFGSGTRLTVV.